This is a list of T cell receptor beta chains from one sample in a study of control samples from healthy donors and cancer patients. Sequencing used immunoSEQ multiplex PCR; TCRdb keeps in-frame clones, though not all of them. The sample records some 130,000 clones, more than 80% being singletons. The sequencing input was blood. The origin of the receptors is a man in his forties in good health. Each CDR3 is given with its conserved first and last residue. The D gene is left open where the match is weak. Clone size is shown for a subset of rows, as once, few, many or a class of expanded clone.

abundance	d_gene	j_gene	v_gene	CDR3aa	CDR3nt
-	TRBD1	TRBJ1-1	TRBV2	CASSLIEGADTEAFF	TGTGCCAGCAGCCTGATTGAGGGGGCGGACACTGAAGCTTTCTTT
-	TRBD2	TRBJ2-7	TRBV3-1/TRBV3-2	CASSPSLAGGRYEQYF	TGTGCCAGCAGCCCCTCCCTAGCGGGGGGACGATACGAGCAGTACTTC
-	-	TRBJ2-1	TRBV27	CASSLSPVNEQFF	TGTGCCAGCAGTTTATCACCCGTCAATGAGCAGTTCTTC
once	-	TRBJ1-2	TRBV13	CASSSRGHRNYGYTF	TGTGCCAGCAGCTCTCGTGGACACCGAAACTATGGCTACACCTTC
-	-	TRBJ2-3	TRBV5-1	CASSLWGGTVNTDTQYF	TGCGCCAGCAGCTTGTGGGGTGGGACGGTCAATACAGATACGCAGTATTTT
-	TRBD1	TRBJ1-4	TRBV27	CASSERGQGISTNEKLFF	TGTGCCAGCAGTGAACGGGGACAGGGCATTTCAACTAATGAAAAACTGTTTTTT
once	TRBD1	TRBJ2-5	TRBV3-1/TRBV3-2	CASSLGQGYDLEETQYF	TGTGCCAGCAGCCTCGGACAGGGCTACGACCTGGAGGAGACCCAGTACTTC
-	TRBD1	TRBJ2-7	TRBV5-1	CASSLGQGFHEQCF	TGCGCCAGCAGCTTAGGACAGGGTTTCCACGAGCAGTGCTTC
-	-	TRBJ2-3	TRBV5-1	CASSALDSRGADTQYF	TGCGCCAGCAGCGCACTTGACTCGCGAGGGGCAGATACGCAGTATTTT
-	TRBD1	TRBJ1-6	TRBV13	CASSFRTGHNSPLHF	TGTGCCAGCAGCTTTAGGACAGGGCATAATTCACCCCTCCACTTT
-	TRBD2	TRBJ2-7	TRBV5-1	CASSVGGGGASYEQYF	TGCGCCAGCAGCGTGGGTGGCGGGGGGGCCTCCTACGAGCAGTACTTC
-	TRBD2	TRBJ2-6	TRBV9	CASSITPGGTPPGGANVLTF	TGTGCCAGCAGCATAACCCCGGGGGGGACACCCCCGGGTGGGGCCAACGTCCTGACTTTC
-	TRBD2	TRBJ2-3	TRBV5-1	CASNSGGTSTDTQYF	TGCGCCAGCAACTCGGGGGGAACTAGCACAGATACGCAGTATTTT
-	TRBD1	TRBJ1-2	TRBV4-2	CASSQDGGRGLGYGYTF	TGTGCCAGCAGCCAAGACGGGGGCAGGGGGCTGGGCTATGGCTACACCTTC
-	-	TRBJ1-2	TRBV5-1	CASSHAPESDYTF	TGCGCCAGCAGCCATGCCCCGGAGTCCGACTACACCTTC
-	-	TRBJ2-3	TRBV18	CASSGNRDTQYF	TGTGCCAGCTCGGGAAACCGGGATACGCAGTATTTT
-	-	TRBJ2-3	TRBV5-8	CASSLFGSDTQYF	TGTGCCAGCAGCTTGTTTGGCTCAGATACGCAGTATTTT
-	TRBD2	TRBJ2-1	TRBV5-1	CASSLGLAGGEQFF	TGCGCCAGCAGCTTGGGACTAGCGGGGGGCGAGCAGTTCTTC
once	TRBD2	TRBJ2-3	TRBV25-1	CASSESTGAGPHTQYF	TGTGCCAGCAGTGAATCAACGGGAGCGGGGCCACATACGCAGTATTTT
-	-	TRBJ1-5	TRBV28	CASSPTGVSSSPQHF	TGTGCCAGCAGTCCCACGGGGGTATCTAGTAGTCCCCAGCATTTT
-	-	TRBJ1-1	TRBV3-1/TRBV3-2	CASSQDRGGEAFF	TGTGCCAGCAGCCAAGATAGGGGTGGTGAAGCTTTCTTT
-	TRBD2	TRBJ2-3	TRBV9	CASSVAGGSGASTDTQYF	TGTGCCAGCAGCGTAGCGGGGGGGTCCGGGGCGAGCACAGATACGCAGTATTTT
-	-	TRBJ1-2	TRBV5-1	CASSFGQNYGYTF	TGCGCCAGCAGCTTTGGACAGAACTATGGCTACACCTTC
-	TRBD1	TRBJ1-2	TRBV6-5	CAARTGGARSGYTF	TGTGCGGCCAGAACAGGGGGCGCCAGGAGCGGCTACACCTTC
-	-	TRBJ2-3	TRBV7-9	CASSLGRGSDTQYF	TGTGCCAGCAGCTTAGGTCGCGGATCAGATACGCAGTATTTT
once	-	TRBJ2-2	TRBV12-3/TRBV12-4	CASRGLSGELFF	TGTGCCAGCAGAGGACTGTCCGGGGAGCTGTTTTTT
once	-	TRBJ2-7	TRBV13	CASSKPGGSYEQYF	TGTGCCAGCAGCAAACCCGGGGGTTCCTACGAGCAGTACTTC
once	-	TRBJ1-2	TRBV11-3	CASSRGSDGYTF	TGTGCCAGCAGCCGAGGAAGCGATGGCTACACCTTC
-	-	TRBJ2-5	TRBV5-4	CASSVAGTQETQYF	TGTGCCAGCAGTGTGGCGGGGACACAAGAGACCCAGTACTTC
few	-	TRBJ1-2	TRBV11-1	CASSADRFYGYTF	TGTGCCAGCAGCGCGGACAGATTCTATGGCTACACCTTC
-	-	TRBJ2-5	TRBV18	CASSFSETQYF	TGTGCCAGCTCATTTTCGGAGACCCAGTACTTC
-	-	TRBJ1-2	TRBV5-5	CASSLAALGGYTF	TGTGCCAGCAGCTTGGCGGCCCTAGGAGGCTACACCTTC
-	-	TRBJ2-1	TRBV15	CATSRDLAGEQFF	TGTGCCACCAGCAGAGATTTGGCGGGAGAGCAGTTCTTC
-	-	TRBJ1-1	TRBV5-4	CASSLRKTGSTEAFF	TGTGCCAGCAGCTTAAGAAAAACAGGTTCCACTGAAGCTTTCTTT
-	-	TRBJ1-1	TRBV18	CASSPRQIMNTEAFF	TGTGCCAGCTCACCACGACAGATCATGAACACTGAAGCTTTCTTT
-	-	TRBJ2-7	TRBV9	CASSVDTGAYEQYF	TGTGCCAGCAGCGTAGATACGGGGGCCTACGAGCAGTACTTC
-	-	TRBJ1-1	TRBV19	CASSIMRLGHHEAFF	TGTGCCAGTAGTATAATGCGGTTGGGACATCATGAAGCTTTCTTT
-	-	TRBJ2-7	TRBV30	CASKTDLNYEQYF	TGTGCCTCCAAGACGGACCTTAACTACGAGCAGTACTTC
once	-	TRBJ1-1	TRBV27	CASSLLMGDTEAFF	TGTGCCAGCAGTTTATTAATGGGGGACACTGAAGCTTTCTTT
-	-	TRBJ2-3	TRBV27	CASWGDTQYF	TGTGCCAGTTGGGGAGATACGCAGTATTTT
-	-	TRBJ1-4	TRBV5-4	CASSLGAGATNEKLFF	TGTGCCAGCAGCCTCGGCGCGGGAGCAACTAATGAAAAACTGTTTTTT
-	-	TRBJ2-3	TRBV9	CASSVEQAWADTQYF	TGTGCCAGCAGCGTAGAGCAGGCCTGGGCAGATACGCAGTATTTT
-	TRBD1	TRBJ1-1	TRBV29-1	CSVENKGARTEAFF	TGCAGCGTTGAGAACAAGGGGGCGAGAACTGAAGCTTTCTTT
-	-	TRBJ1-5	TRBV29-1	CSVLTGNQPQHF	TGCAGCGTTCTAACGGGCAATCAGCCCCAGCATTTT
-	-	TRBJ2-7	TRBV14	CASSQDRGGEQYF	TGTGCCAGCAGCCAAGACAGGGGAGGTGAGCAGTACTTC
-	-	TRBJ1-3	TRBV19	CATTFRSSGNTIYF	TGTGCCACCACTTTCCGGTCCTCTGGAAACACCATATATTTT
once	TRBD2	TRBJ2-1	TRBV5-1	CASSLTGTSGHNEQFF	TGCGCCAGCAGCTTGACCGGGACTAGCGGCCACAATGAGCAGTTCTTC
-	-	TRBJ2-1	TRBV7-3	CASSAFGSQPYNEQFF	TGTGCCAGCAGCGCCTTCGGGAGCCAACCGTACAATGAGCAGTTCTTC
-	TRBD2	TRBJ2-5	TRBV2	CASSEVGGSATQYF	TGTGCCAGCAGTGAGGTGGGGGGGTCCGCCACCCAGTACTTC
-	-	TRBJ1-1	TRBV5-1	CASSLGSIRDTEAFF	TGCGCCAGCAGCTTGGGGAGCATTAGGGACACTGAAGCTTTCTTT
once	-	TRBJ1-1	TRBV4-2	CASSQPTGRTEAFF	TGTGCCAGCAGCCAACCTACAGGGCGCACTGAAGCTTTCTTT
-	TRBD2	TRBJ2-5	TRBV6-2/TRBV6-3	CASSSSRGAIETQYF	TGTGCCAGCAGTTCCTCGCGGGGGGCAATAGAGACCCAGTACTTC
-	-	TRBJ1-5	TRBV6-6	CASSSGPVDQPQHF	TGTGCCAGCAGTTCTGGACCAGTTGATCAGCCCCAGCATTTT
-	-	TRBJ2-1	TRBV7-3	CASSLIRGYEQFF	TGTGCCAGCAGCTTAATTAGGGGCTATGAGCAGTTCTTC
-	-	TRBJ2-7	TRBV19	CASSIGGPEQYF	TGTGCCAGTAGTATAGGTGGACCCGAGCAGTACTTC
-	-	TRBJ2-7	TRBV3-1/TRBV3-2	CASSLGLAEYEQYF	TGTGCCAGCAGCTTGGGGCTAGCAGAATACGAGCAGTACTTC
-	-	TRBJ1-4	TRBV5-4	CASSLDPGATNEKLFF	TGTGCCAGCAGCTTGGATCCGGGAGCAACTAATGAAAAACTGTTTTTT
-	-	TRBJ1-5	TRBV6-1	CASSDQPGAGGQPQHF	TGTGCCAGCAGTGATCAACCGGGGGCGGGCGGTCAGCCCCAGCATTTT
once	-	TRBJ2-5	TRBV27	CASSLSARGGYQETQYF	TGTGCCAGCAGTTTATCGGCCAGGGGCGGGTACCAAGAGACCCAGTACTTC